This T cell receptor beta chain was captured by sequencing in a study of T cell changes during pregnancy in multiple sclerosis. V was cut by 7 bases and J by 0 bases, with 9 bases left in between. The CDR3 consists of 14 residues. Germline CDR1 and CDR2: MDHEN and SYDVKM. Assay used: immunoSEQ multiplex PCR; TCRdb lists only in-frame clones, some missing. The sample holds 30,000 to 50,000 clones, 92% seen once. The sequencing here drew on CD4+ T cells from peripheral blood mononuclear cells, taken in the third trimester of pregnancy. The V and J genes are TRBV28 and TRBJ1-4; unclear D gene. The origin of this receptor is a female donor with multiple sclerosis, enrolled in a pregnancy study. For the CDR3, the DNA is TGTGCCAGCACTGAAGCCCCAACTAATGAAAAACTGTTTTTT. As protein: CASTEAPTNEKLFF. Based on the CDR3 plus reference TRBV28 and TRBJ1-4, the full variable domain is DVKVTQSSRYLVKRTGEKVFLECVQDMDHENMFWYRQDPGLGLRLIYFSYDVKMKEKGDIPEGYSVSREKKERFSLILESASTNQTSMYLCASTEAPTNEKLFFGSGTQLSVL.